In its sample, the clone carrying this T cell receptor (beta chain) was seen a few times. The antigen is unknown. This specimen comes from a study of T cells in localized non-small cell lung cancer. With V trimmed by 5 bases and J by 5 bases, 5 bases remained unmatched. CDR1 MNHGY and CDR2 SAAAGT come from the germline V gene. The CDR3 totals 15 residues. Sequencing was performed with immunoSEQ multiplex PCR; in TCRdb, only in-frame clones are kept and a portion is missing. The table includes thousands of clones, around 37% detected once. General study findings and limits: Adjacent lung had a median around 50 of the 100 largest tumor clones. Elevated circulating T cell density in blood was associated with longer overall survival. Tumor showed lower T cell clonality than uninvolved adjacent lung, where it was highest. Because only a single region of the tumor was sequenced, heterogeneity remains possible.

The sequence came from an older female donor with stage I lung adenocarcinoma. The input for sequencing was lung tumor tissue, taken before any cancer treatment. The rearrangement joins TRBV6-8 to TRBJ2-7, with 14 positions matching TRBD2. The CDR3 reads CASSTGTSGRNEQYF. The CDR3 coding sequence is TGTGCCAGCAGTACCGGGACTAGCGGGAGAAACGAGCAGTACTTC.